These 2 T cell receptor beta chains came from one sample sequenced in a study of blood T cell repertoires in COVID-19. Assay: immunoSEQ multiplex PCR; the TCRdb copy retains only in-frame clones and omits some. The sample has roughly 200,000 clones, approximately 81% seen once. Sequenced sample: peripheral blood. Receptors originate from a woman aged 80 or over with acute or convalescent COVID-19.

This chain links TRBV20-1 with TRBJ2-2; D remains unclear. This CDR3 is 13 amino acids long. In germline, CDR1 is DFQATT, CDR2 SNEGSKA (reference sequence). Between the trimmed V and J ends, which lost 3 bases and 6 bases, there was a span of 11 bases. The CDR3 DNA reads as TGCAGTGCTAGTCAGTCTGCCGCCGGGGAGCTGTTTTTT. It specifies CSASQSAAGELFF.

This chain joins TRBV15 and TRBJ2-3; D is undetermined. Germline V gene data show CDR1 as LNHNV and CDR2 as YYDKDF (reference sequence). The V and J ends lost 8 bases and 0 bases respectively, with 9 bases between them. The CDR3 totals 13 residues. CDR3 sequence reads: CATRDKSTDTQYF. For the CDR3, the DNA is TGTGCCACCCGAGACAAGAGCACAGATACGCAGTATTTT.